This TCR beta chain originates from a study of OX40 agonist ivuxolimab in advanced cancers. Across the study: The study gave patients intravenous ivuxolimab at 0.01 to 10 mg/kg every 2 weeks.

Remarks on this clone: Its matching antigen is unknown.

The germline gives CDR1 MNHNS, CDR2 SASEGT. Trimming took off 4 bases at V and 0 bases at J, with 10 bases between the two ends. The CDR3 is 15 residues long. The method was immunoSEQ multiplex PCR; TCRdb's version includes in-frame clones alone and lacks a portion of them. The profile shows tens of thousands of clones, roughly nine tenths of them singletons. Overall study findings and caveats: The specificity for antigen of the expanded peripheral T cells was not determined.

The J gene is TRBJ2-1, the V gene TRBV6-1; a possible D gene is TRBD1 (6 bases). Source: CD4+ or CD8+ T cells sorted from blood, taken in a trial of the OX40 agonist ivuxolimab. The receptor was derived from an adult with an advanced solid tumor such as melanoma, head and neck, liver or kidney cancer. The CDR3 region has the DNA TGTGCCAGCAGTGCGAGGGGGAGCTCCTACAATGAGCAGTTCTTC. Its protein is CASSARGSSYNEQFF.